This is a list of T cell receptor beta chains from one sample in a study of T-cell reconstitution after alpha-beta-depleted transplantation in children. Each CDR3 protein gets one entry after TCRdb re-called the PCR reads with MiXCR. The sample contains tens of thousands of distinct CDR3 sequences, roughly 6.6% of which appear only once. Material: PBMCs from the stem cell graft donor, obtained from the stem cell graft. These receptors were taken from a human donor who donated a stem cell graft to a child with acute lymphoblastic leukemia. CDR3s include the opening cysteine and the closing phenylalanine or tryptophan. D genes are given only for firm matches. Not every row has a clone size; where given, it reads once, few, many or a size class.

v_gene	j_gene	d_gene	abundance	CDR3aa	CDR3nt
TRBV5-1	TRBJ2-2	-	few	CASSLIARADGELFF	TGCGCCAGCAGCTTAATCGCCAGGGCTGACGGGGAGCTGTTTTTT
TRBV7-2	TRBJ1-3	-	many	CASSIRDNSGNTIYF	TGTGCCAGCAGCATCCGGGACAACTCTGGAAACACCATATATTTT
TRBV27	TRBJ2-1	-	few	CASSPILVDRYNEQFF	TGTGCCAGCAGTCCAATTCTTGTGGACAGATACAATGAGCAGTTCTTC
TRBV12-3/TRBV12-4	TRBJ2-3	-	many	CASVMGGSPTDTQYF	TGTGCCAGCGTGATGGGGGGCTCCCCCACAGATACGCAGTATTTT
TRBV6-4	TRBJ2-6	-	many	CASSDESSGANVLTF	TGTGCCAGCAGTGACGAAAGCTCTGGGGCCAACGTCCTGACTTTC
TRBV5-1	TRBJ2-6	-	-	CASSWGSGANVLTF	TGCGCCAGCAGCTGGGGCTCTGGGGCCAACGTCCTGACTTTC
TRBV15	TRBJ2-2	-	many	CATSRDRAPNTGELFF	TGTGCCACCAGCAGAGATCGAGCACCGAATACCGGGGAGCTGTTTTTT
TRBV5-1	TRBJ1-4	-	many	CASSPPLREKLFF	TGCGCCAGCAGCCCTCCTCTGCGGGAAAAACTGTTTTTT
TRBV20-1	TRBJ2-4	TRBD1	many	CSETGGTGAKNIQYF	TGCAGTGAGACAGGGGGTACGGGCGCCAAAAACATTCAGTACTTC
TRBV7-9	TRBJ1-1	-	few	CASSPPDRVNTEAFF	TGTGCCAGCAGCCCCCCTGACAGAGTAAACACTGAAGCTTTCTTT
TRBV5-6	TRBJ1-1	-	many	CASSPGTTEAFF	TGTGCCAGCAGCCCCGGGACGACTGAAGCTTTCTTT
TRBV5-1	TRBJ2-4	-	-	CASSPRGGPKNIQYF	TGCGCCAGCAGCCCCCGGGGTGGCCCCAAAAACATTCAGTACTTC
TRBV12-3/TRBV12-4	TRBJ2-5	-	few	CASSPRDSGAETQYF	TGTGCCAGCAGCCCCAGGGACTCCGGGGCAGAGACCCAGTACTTC
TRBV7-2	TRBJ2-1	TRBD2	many	CASSLVAGGLINEQFF	TGTGCCAGCAGCTTAGTGGCGGGGGGGTTAATTAATGAGCAGTTCTTC
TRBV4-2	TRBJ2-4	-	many	CASSQEETVPKNIQYF	TGTGCCAGCAGCCAAGAAGAGACAGTACCCAAAAACATTCAGTACTTC
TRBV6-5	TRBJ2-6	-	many	CASSYPRQSGANVLTF	TGTGCCAGCAGTTACCCAAGACAGTCTGGGGCCAACGTCCTGACTTTC
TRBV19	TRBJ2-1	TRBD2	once	CASSVSGGFYNEQFF	TGTGCCAGTAGTGTTAGCGGGGGGTTCTACAATGAGCAGTTCTTC
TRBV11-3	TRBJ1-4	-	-	CASSLEVSVRLNEKLFF	TGTGCCAGCAGCTTGGAGGTTTCAGTACGGTTGAATGAAAAACTGTTTTTT
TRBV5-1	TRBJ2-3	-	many	CASVGGTDTQYF	TGCGCCAGCGTAGGCGGAACAGATACGCAGTATTTT
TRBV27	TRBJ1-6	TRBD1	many	CASSLDRNSPLHF	TGTGCCAGCAGTTTGGACAGGAATTCACCCCTCCACTTT
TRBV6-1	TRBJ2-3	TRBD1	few	CASSGTGGADTQYF	TGTGCCAGCAGTGGGACAGGGGGCGCAGATACGCAGTATTTT
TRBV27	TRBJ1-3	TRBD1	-	CASSSRTGAGNTIYF	TGTGCCAGCAGTTCCCGGACAGGGGCTGGAAACACCATATATTTT
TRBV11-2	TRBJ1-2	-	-	CASRLAGRGYGYTF	TGTGCCAGCAGGCTAGCAGGGCGCGGCTATGGCTACACCTTC
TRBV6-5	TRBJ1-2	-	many	CASSPPGPGYGYTF	TGTGCCAGCAGCCCCCCGGGCCCGGGCTATGGCTACACCTTC
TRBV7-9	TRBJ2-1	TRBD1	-	CASSSSGTGEFF	TGTGCCAGCAGCTCGTCCGGGACAGGGGAGTTCTTC
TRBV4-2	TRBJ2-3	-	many	CASSQSGGGPDTQYF	TGTGCCAGCAGCCAGAGTGGCGGGGGCCCAGATACGCAGTATTTT
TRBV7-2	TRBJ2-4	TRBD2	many	CASSLLAGGTILAKNIQYF	TGTGCCAGCAGCTTATTAGCGGGGGGGACAATTTTAGCCAAAAACATTCAGTACTTC
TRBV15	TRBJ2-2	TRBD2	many	CATRGQGTSGGSTGELFF	TGTGCCACCAGGGGCCAGGGGACTAGCGGGGGAAGCACCGGGGAGCTGTTTTTT
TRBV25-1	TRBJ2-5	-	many	CASSESPRGYQETQYF	TGTGCCAGCAGTGAATCCCCCCGGGGATACCAGGAGACCCAGTACTTC